This TCR beta chain was recovered during a study of T-cell memory formation after mild COVID-19. General study points: CM and EM subsets held most contracting CD4+ clones; EMRA held CD8+ ones. The second-wave clones peaking on day 37 were not confirmed as SARS-CoV-2-specific.

From the 5' RACE reads, TCRdb called clonotypes with MiXCR, one entry per CDR3 protein. The sample holds 550,000 to 650,000 distinct CDR3 sequences, 15% to 20% seen once. To note about this clonotype: No antigen is known for it.

CDR3 length: 15 amino acids. V was pared by 0 bases and J by 10 bases, with 9 bases of the junction left unmatched. Germline values: CDR1 MNHEY, CDR2 SMNVEV (reference sequence). The clonotype comes from an adult woman who had mild COVID-19 (a few samples of this study predate the infection). Cell type and time point are not known. Specimen: PBMCs or a T cell subset sorted from them (not recorded which). This rearrangement joins TRBV27 to TRBJ1-2; 9 bases are a match to TRBD1. Here the CDR3 DNA reads TGTGCCAGCAGTTTATCCTCCCGGGACAGGGTTGCCTACACCTTC. It codes for CASSLSSRDRVAYTF.